Below, 31 T cell receptor beta chains from the same sample are listed, as sequenced in a study of neoadjuvant anti-PD-1 for oral cavity cancer. As to time point: after neoadjuvant nivolumab, at surgical resection. Data came from immunoSEQ multiplex PCR; TCRdb stores just in-frame clones and leaves some out. The data contain tens of thousands of clones, approximately 84% of them seen just once; the ten biggest clones take up 3% to 4%. The sequences come from PBMCs, collected after nivolumab (anti-PD-1) treatment. The receptors shown here come from a person between 35 and 79 years old with oral cavity squamous cell carcinoma.

This chain links TRBV30 with TRBJ2-3; D is undetermined. Trimming shortened V by 3 bases and J by 6 bases, and 10 bases separated the two germline ends. Germline V gene lookup returns CDR1 GTSNPN and CDR2 SVGIG (reference sequence). This CDR3 has 12 amino acids. For the CDR3, the DNA is TGTGCCTGGAGAGCTTCGGCGGATACGCAGTATTTT. Its translation is CAWRASADTQYF.

This clone has only one observation. This chain uses TRBV6-5 with TRBJ2-7; the match to TRBD1 covers 8 bases. Germline V gene data show CDR1 as MNHEY and CDR2 as SVGAGI. With V trimmed by 6 bases and J by 2 bases, 0 bases remained unmatched. The CDR3 length is 12 residues. The chain's CDR3 is CASRQGAYEQYF. CDR3 nucleotides: TGTGCCAGCAGACAGGGGGCCTACGAGCAGTACTTC.

The chain recombines TRBV6-1 with TRBJ1-1, with D perhaps matching TRBD1 (6 bases). Per the germline V gene, CDR1 is MNHNS and CDR2 is SASEGT. Trimming removed 6 bases from V and 4 bases from J, with 15 bases in between. The CDR3 covers 14 residues. The CDR3 reads CASSPTGKGTEAFF. CDR3 DNA sequence: TGTGCCAGCAGCCCCACAGGGAAAGGCACTGAAGCTTTCTTT.

The chain joins TRBV5-4 to TRBJ2-5, with D unresolved. CDR3 length equals 15 residues. The germline V gene encodes CDR1 SGHNT and CDR2 YYREEE (reference sequence). V was shortened by 7 bases and J by 3 bases, with 19 bases between the two germline ends. CDR3: CASGLTGYGEETQYF. The CDR3 bases are TGTGCCAGCGGTCTGACCGGGTACGGTGAAGAGACCCAGTACTTC.

This chain connects TRBV7-9 to TRBJ2-1; weak D call: TRBD2 (5 bases). V dropped 4 bases and J dropped 2 bases, with 18 bases sitting between them. CDR3 length equals 17 residues. In germline, CDR1 is SEHNR, CDR2 FQNEAQ (reference sequence). For the CDR3, the DNA is TGTGCCAGCAGCTATGGTTGGGCTAGCCGGACCTACAATGAGCAGTTCTTC. It yields the protein CASSYGWASRTYNEQFF.

V gene TRBV10-1 combines with J gene TRBJ2-3; D possibly corresponds to TRBD1 (5 bases). Germline V gives CDR1 WNHNN, CDR2 SYGVQD (reference sequence). Trimming left V 0 bases short and J 4 bases short, with 5 bases between. The length of the CDR3 is 13 residues. The CDR3 here is CASSESRADTQYF. In nucleotides, the CDR3 is TGCGCCAGCAGTGAGTCCAGGGCAGATACGCAGTATTTT.

V gene TRBV4-1 combines with J gene TRBJ2-1; D is unclear. Germline CDR1 reads MGHRA; CDR2 reads YSYEKL. The germline V and J ends were trimmed by 0 bases and 10 bases, with 7 bases remaining between them. The CDR3 has 12 amino acids. The CDR3 sequence: CASSQEVGEQFF. The CDR3, as DNA: TGCGCCAGCAGCCAAGAGGTAGGGGAGCAGTTCTTC.

V gene TRBV7-2 combines with J gene TRBJ2-5; 11 bases line up with TRBD2. The germline V gene encodes CDR1 SGHTA and CDR2 FQGNSA. V lost 6 bases, J lost 0 bases, and 0 bases stayed unmatched. This CDR3 comprises 14 residues. This CDR3 is CASRTSGNQETQYF. The CDR3 coding sequence is TGTGCCAGCAGGACTAGCGGGAACCAAGAGACCCAGTACTTC.

V and J are TRBV5-1 and TRBJ1-4; TRBD1 aligns across 8 bases. V dropped 4 bases and J dropped 6; count of bases not matched to a gene: 8. The germline gives CDR1 SGHRS, CDR2 YFSETQ. The CDR3 has 15 residues. The CDR3 sequence: CASSPRQGQDEKLFF. The CDR3 nucleotides read TGCGCCAGCAGCCCGAGACAGGGGCAGGATGAAAAACTGTTTTTT.

V gene TRBV5-1 combines with J gene TRBJ1-2; D is possibly TRBD1 (5 bases). The germline CDR1 and CDR2 sequences are SGHRS and YFSETQ. Trimming pared 7 bases from V and 6 bases from J, leaving 22 bases between. This CDR3 has 15 amino acids. The CDR3: CASGPGNGTDNGYTF. The CDR3 nucleotides are TGCGCCAGCGGGCCAGGGAACGGGACTGATAATGGCTACACCTTC.

This rearrangement joins TRBV6-5 to TRBJ2-2; maybe TRBD2 (6 bases). Trimming left V 6 bases short and J 1 base short, with 9 bases between. The CDR3 covers 14 residues. CDR1 and CDR2 from the germline V gene are MNHEY and SVGAGI. The CDR3 loop is CASRGGGNTGELFF. The CDR3 nucleotides are TGTGCCAGCAGGGGGGGAGGGAACACCGGGGAGCTGTTTTTT.

The chain recombines TRBV6-5 with TRBJ1-1; D unresolved. V was clipped by 5 bases and J by 5 bases, with 9 bases between them. CDR1 and CDR2 (germline): MNHEY, SVGAGI. This CDR3 comprises 12 residues. The CDR3: CASSAGWTEAFF. CDR3 nucleotides: TGTGCCAGCAGTGCAGGATGGACTGAAGCTTTCTTT.

The chain carries TRBV10-3 and TRBJ2-1; possibly TRBD1 for D (5 bases). The CDR3 runs 15 residues. V gave up 4 bases and J gave up 6 bases, with 16 bases separating them. Per germline, CDR1 ENHRY and CDR2 SYGVKD. CDR3 amino acids: CAISGGQGVGNEQFF. CDR3 bases: TGTGCCATCAGTGGCGGCCAAGGGGTGGGCAATGAGCAGTTCTTC.

V gene TRBV7-8 combines with J gene TRBJ1-2; D gene unclear. The CDR3 covers 15 residues. Per the germline V gene, CDR1 is SGHVS and CDR2 is FQNEAQ. V gave up 1 base and J gave up 7 bases, with 16 bases separating them. CDR3: CASSLVRGSSVGYTF. The CDR3 DNA reads as TGTGCCAGCAGCTTAGTGCGCGGGTCCTCGGTTGGCTACACCTTC. Complete variable domain (other parts from reference TRBV7-8 and TRBJ1-2): GAGVSQSPRYKVAKRGQDVALRCDPISGHVSLFWYQQALGQGPEFLTYFQNEAQLDKSGLPSDRFFAERPEGSVSTLKIQRTQQEDSAVYLCASSLVRGSSVGYTFGSGTRLTVV.

The chain recombines TRBV19 with TRBJ1-4, with TRBD1 as a possible D gene (5 bases). V was shortened by 6 bases and J by 2 bases, with 13 bases between the two germline ends. This CDR3 has 15 amino acids. Germline values: CDR1 LNHDA, CDR2 SQIVND (reference sequence). The CDR3 here is CASREGTATNEKLFF. The CDR3 bases are TGTGCCAGTAGGGAGGGGACGGCGACTAATGAAAAACTGTTTTTT.

This chain joins TRBV5-6 and TRBJ2-7; D uncertain. Germline CDR1 SGHDT, CDR2 YYEEEE. The CDR3 spans 13 residues. V lost 2 bases to trimming and J lost 0 bases, with 6 bases between them. The CDR3 DNA is TGTGCCAGCAGCTTTGGCAACTCCTACGAGCAGTACTTC. As protein: CASSFGNSYEQYF.

This rearrangement joins TRBV5-4 to TRBJ2-1, with D perhaps TRBD2 (5 bases). V gave up 1 base and J gave up 2 bases, with 10 bases separating them. CDR1 and CDR2 (germline): SGHNT, YYREEE (reference sequence). The CDR3 consists of 15 residues. The CDR3 DNA is TGTGCCAGCAGCTTGTACGGGAACACCTACAATGAGCAGTTCTTC. It yields the protein CASSLYGNTYNEQFF.

The chain employs TRBV6-5 and TRBJ1-4, with D unresolved. CDR1 MNHEY and CDR2 SVGAGI come from the germline V gene. The V end was cut by 2 bases, the J end by 5 bases, with 15 bases between. CDR3 size: 16 residues. CDR3 bases: TGTGCCAGCAGTTACGATTCGGGGAGTAGGAATGAAAAACTGTTTTTT. Encoded protein: CASSYDSGSRNEKLFF.

V is TRBV5-8 and J is TRBJ2-2, with 7 bases matching TRBD1. The germline gives CDR1 SGHTS, CDR2 YDEGEE. CDR3 length equals 13 residues. V shed 10 bases and J 1 base; nucleotides not matched to a gene: 4. The CDR3 loop is CAAQGVNTGELFF. As DNA, the CDR3 is TGTGCCGCCCAGGGGGTGAACACCGGGGAGCTGTTTTTT.

The chain recombines TRBV6-5 with TRBJ2-7; D is possibly TRBD1 (5 bases). The CDR3 runs to 12 residues. Between the trimmed V and J ends, which lost 1 base and 5 bases, there was a span of 6 bases. CDR1 and CDR2 (germline): MNHEY, SVGAGI. The DNA for the CDR3 is TGTGCCAGCAGTTACTTAGGGGACGAGCAGTACTTC. The encoded protein is CASSYLGDEQYF.

This clone was counted a few times. The rearrangement joins TRBV11-2 to TRBJ2-2; D remains ambiguous. Between the trimmed V and J ends, which lost 5 bases and 7 bases, there was a span of 23 bases. Germline values: CDR1 SGHAT, CDR2 FQNNGV. CDR3 length: 17 residues. DNA for the CDR3: TGTGCCAGCAGCCTCCGAGTGGCTAGTGCTTCCATCGGGGAGCTGTTTTTT. Translating gives CASSLRVASASIGELFF. Using reference TRBV11-2 and TRBJ2-2 for the parts outside the CDR3, the full variable domain is EAGVAQSPRYKIIEKRQSVAFWCNPISGHATLYWYQQILGQGPKLLIQFQNNGVVDDSQLPKDRFSAERLKGVDSTLKIQPAKLEDSAVYLCASSLRVASASIGELFFGEGSRLTVL.

The rearrangement links TRBV28 to TRBJ2-7, with D unresolved. Germline values: CDR1 MDHEN, CDR2 SYDVKM. Deletions cut 2 bases from V and 4 bases from J, with 9 bases between. The CDR3 has 13 amino acids. The CDR3 nucleotides read TGTGCCAGCAGTTTAGGCGGACCATACGAGCAGTACTTC. Its protein product is CASSLGGPYEQYF.

This clone was picked up one time. The chain employs TRBV7-6 and TRBJ2-3; D remains ambiguous. V was cut by 0 bases and J by 2 bases, with 6 bases left in between. CDR3 length equals 14 residues. Per the germline V gene, CDR1 is SGHVS and CDR2 is FNYEAQ. The CDR3 DNA sequence: TGTGCCAGCAGCTTAGCAGCGAACACAGATACGCAGTATTTT. This sequence encodes CASSLAANTDTQYF.

CDR3 amino acids: CASSLTLGVGTQYF. In nucleotides, the CDR3 is TGTGCCAGCAGCTTAACGCTTGGGGTGGGGACCCAGTACTTC. The chain is built from TRBV7-3 and TRBJ2-5; D gene unclear. The V end lost 0 bases, the J end lost 7 bases, and 12 bases lay between the germline ends. The germline CDR1 and CDR2 sequences are SGHTA and FQGTGA. The CDR3 totals 14 residues.

The chain couples TRBV2 to TRBJ2-1, with 9 nucleotides matching TRBD2. Trimming took 6 bases from V and 10 from J; bases not matched to a gene: 7. The CDR3 sequence is 13 residues long. Germline lookup yields CDR1 SNHLY and CDR2 FYNNEI. Here the CDR3 reads CASRVAGAGEQFF. The DNA of the CDR3 is TGTGCCAGCAGAGTAGCGGGGGCGGGAGAGCAGTTCTTC.

The chain joins TRBV10-3 to TRBJ2-1, with D perhaps given as TRBD1 or TRBD2 (5 bases each). This CDR3 contains 14 residues. CDR1 is ENHRY and CDR2 is SYGVKD in the germline V gene. Trimming took 6 bases from V and 10 from J, leaving 19 bases between them. The DNA for the CDR3 is TGTGCCATCAGGGCAGGGACGACTGGGGAGGAGCAGTTCTTC. As protein: CAIRAGTTGEEQFF.

This chain joins TRBV27 and TRBJ2-1; 10 bases align to TRBD2. Looked up from germline, CDR1 is MNHEY and CDR2 is SMNVEV (reference sequence). V dropped 3 bases and J dropped 7; count of bases not matched to a gene: 6. The CDR3 totals 15 residues. Here the CDR3 reads CASSLRLAGENEQFF. The CDR3 DNA sequence: TGTGCCAGCAGTTTGCGGCTAGCGGGAGAAAATGAGCAGTTCTTC.

In this sample, this clone turned up a few times. V gene TRBV19 combines with J gene TRBJ1-1; a possible D gene is TRBD1 (6 bases). CDR1 is LNHDA and CDR2 is SQIVND in the germline V gene (reference sequence). The V and J ends lost 4 bases and 2 bases respectively, with 17 bases between them. The CDR3 is 16 amino acids. CDR3: CASSNGWGRGNTEAFF. The CDR3 region has the DNA TGTGCCAGTAGTAATGGCTGGGGGCGGGGAAACACTGAAGCTTTCTTT.

The chain couples TRBV5-6 to TRBJ2-7; tentatively, D is TRBD1 (5 bases). This CDR3 is 16 amino acids long. Germline V lookup: CDR1 SGHDT, CDR2 YYEEEE. Trimming took off 0 bases at V and 4 bases at J, with 17 bases between the two ends. CDR3 region: CASSLDLGRVDYEQYF. The CDR3 nucleotides are TGTGCCAGCAGCTTGGACTTGGGCAGGGTGGATTACGAGCAGTACTTC.

The CDR3 DNA sequence: TGTGCCAGTAGTCCTCGGGACAGGAATAACTATGGCTACACCTTC. Its protein product is CASSPRDRNNYGYTF. The V gene is TRBV19, the J gene TRBJ1-2; 8 nucleotides match TRBD1. Per the germline V gene, CDR1 is LNHDA and CDR2 is SQIVND (reference sequence). J was trimmed by 1 base and V by 5 bases; bases with no gene match: 6. The CDR3 is made up of 15 amino acids.

The chain combines TRBV2 with TRBJ1-1; possibly TRBD1 for D (5 bases). CDR1 and CDR2 from the germline V gene are SNHLY and FYNNEI. This CDR3 is built from 14 residues. The V end lost 3 bases, the J end lost 2 bases, and 10 bases lay between the germline ends. CDR3 sequence reads: CASSELDINTEAFF. The CDR3 nucleotides are TGTGCCAGCAGTGAGTTGGACATAAACACTGAAGCTTTCTTT.